This TCR beta chain was documented in a study of beta chain features in type 1 diabetes. Study details: Summed over all samples, the examined sorted cells came to about 110 million.

Reverse transcribing all isolated RNA meant expressed TCRB transcripts were sequenced. Clones were read by immunoSEQ multiplex PCR, and TCRdb kept only the in-frame ones, dropping some. This table holds roughly 180,000 clones, 10% to 15% found once. J was trimmed by 6 bases and V by 7 bases; bases with no gene match: 14. CDR1 SQVTM and CDR2 ANQGSEA come from the germline V gene. The CDR3 totals 14 residues. Study-level findings and limits: Naive, central memory and Treg TCRB repertoires seemed to resemble each other more closely in patients than they did in healthy donors.

In this sample, this clone turned up a few times. Its target is unknown. A CD45RO/CCR7/CD25/CD127/CD95/CD27 panel sorted naive, central memory, regulatory and stem cell-like memory CD4+ cells. The clonotype comes from a woman aged 18-29 years in good health. The rearrangement uses TRBV29-1 and TRBJ1-1; TRBD1 agrees at 7 bases. Sequencing was carried out using central memory CD4+ T cells from blood. In DNA form, the CDR3 reads TGCAGCGGCGCCCTGGGACAGCGTCGCGCTGAAGCTTTCTTT. This sequence encodes CSGALGQRRAEAFF.